This TCR beta chain was identified during a study of cytomegalovirus exposure and HLA in healthy donors. Overall study results and limits: Despite most TCR sequences being rare, some public TCRs occurred in many donors. Within the 120 validation repertoires, first-cohort TCR clusters tended to co-occur, according to a later analysis. Investigators reported more than 150 TCR beta chains as tied to cytomegalovirus.

Germline V CDR1 and CDR2: SGHNT, YYREEE (reference sequence). CDR3 length: 13 amino acids. Deletions cut 2 bases from V and 4 bases from J, with 6 bases between. Note on this clone: Its antigen is currently unknown.

The table came from immunoSEQ multiplex PCR; TCRdb's copy has only in-frame clones and leaves some out. The data contain more than 55,000 clones, about nine tenths of them singletons. From the roughly 120-subject validation cohort, which was separate from the roughly 670-subject first cohort, the donors were drawn. The sequence was collected from a man aged 18 to 29 in good health and CMV-seronegative. Sequenced material: PBMCs. The chain links TRBV5-4 to TRBJ1-4, with D uncertain. This chain's CDR3 is CASSLKLNEKLFF. The DNA for the CDR3 is TGTGCCAGCAGCTTAAAGCTTAATGAAAAACTGTTTTTT.